This TCR beta chain was profiled in a study of blood T cell repertoires in COVID-19. Measured with immunoSEQ multiplex PCR; TCRdb has only the in-frame clones, and not every one. Of 80,000 or so clones in the sample, 80% were seen once. This CDR3 comprises 16 residues. Trimming pared 0 bases from V and 6 bases from J, leaving 14 bases between. Germline V gene data show CDR1 as MNHEY and CDR2 as SVGAGI. The source is a woman in her 70s with acute or convalescent COVID-19. The material sequenced was peripheral blood. The chain combines TRBV6-5 with TRBJ2-2, with D perhaps TRBD1 (6 bases). The CDR3: CASSYSIRDIAGELFF. The DNA of the CDR3 is TGTGCCAGCAGTTACTCGATCCGGGACATCGCCGGGGAGCTGTTTTTT.